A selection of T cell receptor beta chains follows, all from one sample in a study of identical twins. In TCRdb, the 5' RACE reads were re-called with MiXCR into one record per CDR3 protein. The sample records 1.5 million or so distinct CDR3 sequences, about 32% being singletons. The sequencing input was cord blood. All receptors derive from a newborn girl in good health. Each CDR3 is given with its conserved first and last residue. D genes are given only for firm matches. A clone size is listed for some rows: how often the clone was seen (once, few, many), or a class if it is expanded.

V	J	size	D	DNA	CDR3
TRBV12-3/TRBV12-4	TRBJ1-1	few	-	TGTGCCAGCGGCACTGAAGCTTTCTTT	CASGTEAFF
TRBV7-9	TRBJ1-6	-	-	TGTGCCAGCAGCTTAGCCGGGGCCAGAGGGTCACCCCTCCACTTT	CASSLAGARGSPLHF
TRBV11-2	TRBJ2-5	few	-	TGTGCCAGCAGCCCCACCGTCGGAGGTAAAGAGACCCAGTACTTC	CASSPTVGGKETQYF
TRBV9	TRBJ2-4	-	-	TGTGCCAGCAGCGTAGAGGGGGGCTCGCGCTACATTCAGTACTTC	CASSVEGGSRYIQYF
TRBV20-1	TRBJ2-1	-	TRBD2	TGCAGTGCTAGAGATACTGGACTAGCATCCTACAATGAGCAGTTCTTC	CSARDTGLASYNEQFF
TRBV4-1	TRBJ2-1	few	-	TGCGCCAGCAGCCCCCCTGACAGCGAGCAGTTCTTC	CASSPPDSEQFF
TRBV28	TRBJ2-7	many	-	TGTGCCAGCAGTTTATGGCGGACATCTACCTACGAGCAGTACTTC	CASSLWRTSTYEQYF
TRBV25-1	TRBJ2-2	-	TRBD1	TGTGCCAGCAGTGAATCGCTGACAGGGGTGGCCACCGGGGAGCTGTTTTTT	CASSESLTGVATGELFF
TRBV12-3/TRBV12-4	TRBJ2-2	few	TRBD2	TGTGCCAGCAGTTTCGTGGGACTAGCGGGAGAGTTGACCGGGGAGCTGTTTTTT	CASSFVGLAGELTGELFF
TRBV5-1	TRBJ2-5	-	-	TGCGCCAGCAGCTTGCCTCAGGGGAATGAGCAGTACTTC	CASSLPQGNEQYF
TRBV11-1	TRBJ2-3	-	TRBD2	TGTGCCAGCAGTCTCTGGCGGGAGGGCCTAGGTACGCAGTATTTT	CASSLWREGLGTQYF
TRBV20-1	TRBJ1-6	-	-	TGCAGTGCTAGGCGCGCCAGGGGAAATTCACCCCTCCACTTT	CSARRARGNSPLHF
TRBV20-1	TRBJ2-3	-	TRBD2	TGCAGTGCTTCCGGACTAGCGGGGGGGCCCTATACGCAGTATTTT	CSASGLAGGPYTQYF
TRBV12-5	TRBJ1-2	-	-	TGTGCTAGTGGTTTCCCCTTACAGGGTAACTATGGCTACACCTTC	CASGFPLQGNYGYTF
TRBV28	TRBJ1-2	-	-	TGTGCCAGCAGGGCCCCCGACAGGTTCTATGGCTACACCTTC	CASRAPDRFYGYTF
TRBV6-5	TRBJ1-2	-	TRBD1	TGTGCCAGCAGTTTTTCAGACAGGGTTGATTATGGCTACACCTTC	CASSFSDRVDYGYTF
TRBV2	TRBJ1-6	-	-	TGTGCCAGCAGTGGAGACCTACATAATTCACCCCTCCACTTT	CASSGDLHNSPLHF
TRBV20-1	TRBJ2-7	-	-	TGCAGTGCTAGTGAGGGGTCCTGCGAGCAGTACTTC	CSASEGSCEQYF
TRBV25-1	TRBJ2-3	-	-	TGTGCCAGCAGTGAATCCTTGGGGAGCACAGATACGCAGTATTTT	CASSESLGSTDTQYF
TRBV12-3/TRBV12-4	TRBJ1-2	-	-	TGTGCCAGCAGTTTGTTCCCCCACGGGGGGAAGGGCTACACCTTC	CASSLFPHGGKGYTF
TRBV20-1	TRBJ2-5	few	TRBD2	TGCAGTGCTAGCCGGACTAGCGGGGGGGTAGAGACCCAGTACTTC	CSASRTSGGVETQYF
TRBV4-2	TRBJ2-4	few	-	TGTGCCAGCAGCCGGGGGGCGGGAAGGGGTGTCAAAAACATTCAGTACTTC	CASSRGAGRGVKNIQYF
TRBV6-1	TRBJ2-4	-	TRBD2	TGTGCCAGCAAACGGGGGTCTAGCGGCCCCCCCACAGCCAAAAACATTCAGTACTTC	CASKRGSSGPPTAKNIQYF
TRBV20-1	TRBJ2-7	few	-	TGCAGTGCTAGAAATAGCGCTTTTTTGAGCGAGCAGTACTTC	CSARNSAFLSEQYF
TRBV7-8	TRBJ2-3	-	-	TGTGCCAGCAGCCTTAGGGTATATGCGGCTACCACAGATACGCAGTATTTT	CASSLRVYAATTDTQYF
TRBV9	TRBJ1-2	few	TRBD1	TGTGCCAGCAGCGAGGGGACAGGGTTTGCTGGCTACACCTTC	CASSEGTGFAGYTF
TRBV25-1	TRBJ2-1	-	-	TGTGCCAGCAGCCGTCAGGGGTCCTACAATGAGCAGTTATTC	CASSRQGSYNEQLF
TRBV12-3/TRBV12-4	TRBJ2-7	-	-	TGTGCCAGCCAGGAGGGGGGCGGAGAGCAGTACTTC	CASQEGGGEQYF
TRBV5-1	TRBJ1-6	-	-	TGCGCCAGCAGCCGGACTTTGTGGGATAATTCACCCCTCCACTTT	CASSRTLWDNSPLHF
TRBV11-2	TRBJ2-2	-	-	TGTGCCAGCAGCTTCCGCCCGGGAGCGGTCGGGGAGCTGTTTTTT	CASSFRPGAVGELFF
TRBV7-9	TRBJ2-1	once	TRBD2	TGTGCCAGCAGCCCCTACGGACTAGCGGGTTACAATGAGCAGTTCTTC	CASSPYGLAGYNEQFF
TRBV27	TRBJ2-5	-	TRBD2	TGTGCCAGCAGTTTATCTGCCTCTAGCGGACAAGAGACCCAGTACTTC	CASSLSASSGQETQYF
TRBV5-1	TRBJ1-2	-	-	TGCGCCAGCAGCTTTGGGGGCTCAACCTATGGCTACACCTTC	CASSFGGSTYGYTF
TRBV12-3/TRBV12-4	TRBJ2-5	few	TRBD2	TGTGCCAGCAGTCTTAGCGGGACACCCTACAATGAGCAGTACTTC	CASSLSGTPYNEQYF
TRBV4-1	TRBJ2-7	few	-	TGCGCCAGCAGCCAAGATGGGGCTAGAGGCTCCTACGAGCAGTACTTC	CASSQDGARGSYEQYF
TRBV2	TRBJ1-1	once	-	TGTGCCAGCAGGGAGGGAGCCGGAGGACCCACTGAAGCTTTCTTT	CASREGAGGPTEAFF
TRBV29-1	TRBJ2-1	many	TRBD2	TGCAGCGTTGATACGGTCGAAACTAGCGGGGTCTACAATGAGCAGTTCTTC	CSVDTVETSGVYNEQFF
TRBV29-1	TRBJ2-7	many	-	TGCAGCGTTGAATCGGAGGCCTACGAGCAGTACTTC	CSVESEAYEQYF
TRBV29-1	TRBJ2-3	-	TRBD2	TGCAGCGCTCGGGGACTAGCGGGAGTTAGCACAGATACGCAGTATTTT	CSARGLAGVSTDTQYF
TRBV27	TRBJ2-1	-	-	TGTGCCAGCAGTTCTTCATTGGGGATCAATGAGCAGTTCTTC	CASSSSLGINEQFF
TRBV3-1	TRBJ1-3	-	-	TGTGCCAGCAGCCAAGGGGCAGCCGGAAACACCATATATTTT	CASSQGAAGNTIYF
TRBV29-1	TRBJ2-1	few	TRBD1	TGCAGCGTTGGAAGACAGGGCGTGCATGAGCAGTTCTTC	CSVGRQGVHEQFF
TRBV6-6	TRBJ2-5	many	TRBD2	TGTGCCAGCAGTTACGTCTCGACTAGCGGCTACCAAGAGACCCAGTACTTC	CASSYVSTSGYQETQYF
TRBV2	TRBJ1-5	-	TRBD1	TGTGCCAGCAGTGGGACAGGGTGGGGGTTTAGCAATCAGCTCCAGCATTTT	CASSGTGWGFSNQLQHF
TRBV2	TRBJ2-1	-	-	TGTGTCAGCAGCGCGACAGTAAATGAGCAGTTCTTC	CVSSATVNEQFF
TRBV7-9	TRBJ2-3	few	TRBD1	TGTGCCAGCAGCTTGGGACAGCTCTTGGGTGGAGATACGCAGTATTTT	CASSLGQLLGGDTQYF
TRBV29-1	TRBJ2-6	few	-	TGCAGCGTTGTTTCCAGGGATAGGGCTGGGGCCAACGTCCTGACTTTC	CSVVSRDRAGANVLTF
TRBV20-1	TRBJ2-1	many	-	TGCAGCGTTGACTACAATGAGCAGTTCTTC	CSVDYNEQFF
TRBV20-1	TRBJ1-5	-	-	TGCAGTGCTTCCCGGGCCAAGAATCAGCCCCAGCATTTT	CSASRAKNQPQHF
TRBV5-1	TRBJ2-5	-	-	TGCGCCAGCAGGTTGATAGTAAAAGAGACCCAGTACTTC	CASRLIVKETQYF
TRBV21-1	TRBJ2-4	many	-	TGTGCCAGCAGCGCCTACAGGGGGAAGAAAGCCAAAAACATTCAGTACTTC	CASSAYRGKKAKNIQYF
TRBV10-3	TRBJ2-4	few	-	TGTGCCATCAGTGAGACGCCCGGGATTCAGTACTTC	CAISETPGIQYF
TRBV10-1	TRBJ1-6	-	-	TGCGCCAGCAGTGATGGGACTGGAGGTTCACCCCTCCACTTT	CASSDGTGGSPLHF
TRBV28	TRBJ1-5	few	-	TGTGCCAGCAGTCGACGGGACCTCCTCGATCAGCCCCAGCATTTT	CASSRRDLLDQPQHF
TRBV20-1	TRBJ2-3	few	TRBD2	TGCAGTGCTAGAGGACTAGCGGTTAGCACAGATACGCAGTATTTT	CSARGLAVSTDTQYF
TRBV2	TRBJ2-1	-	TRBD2	TGTGCCAGCAGAGCACTAGCGATCCACCACAATGAGCAGTTCTTC	CASRALAIHHNEQFF
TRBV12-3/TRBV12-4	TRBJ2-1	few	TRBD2	TGTGCCAGTCTCACGGGGGGCTACAATGAGCAGTTCTTC	CASLTGGYNEQFF
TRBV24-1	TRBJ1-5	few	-	TGTGCCACCAGTAGGGCAGGGAATAGCAATCAGCCCCAGCATTTT	CATSRAGNSNQPQHF